This T cell receptor (beta chain) was found in a study of Ad26.COV2.S vaccination and SARS-CoV-2 variants. Overall study: Donor got 5x10^10 or 1x10^11 viral particles of Ad26.COV2.S. Findings and caveats of the study: Spike-specific TCR breadth in vaccine recipients exceeded that seen in placebo recipients.

Germline V CDR1 and CDR2: SGHDN, FVKESK. There are 13 residues in the CDR3. Deletions cut 5 bases from V and 6 bases from J, with 14 bases between. Repertoires were generated with immunoSEQ multiplex PCR, while TCRdb's copy carries only in-frame clones and drops some. The table records 410,000 or so clones, 90% of them present only once. Concerning this clone itself: Antigen: not known.

The treatment: around 19 received Ad26.COV2.S at low or high dose, single or two shots; five or six received placebo; per-sample allocation not given. Vaccine and placebo recipients were sampled on day 63 after the first injection. The receptor was derived from a person between 18 and 59 years old who received the Ad26.COV2.S COVID-19 vaccine or a placebo. This chain connects TRBV14 to TRBJ2-7; tentative D call: TRBD1 (5 bases). The specimen was peripheral blood, collected in a trial of Ad26.COV2.S vaccine versus placebo. CDR3 loop: CASSIAGNSEQYF. CDR3 coding DNA: TGTGCCAGCAGCATAGCAGGGAACAGCGAGCAGTACTTC.